The TCR beta chain described here comes from a study of T cell clonality in common variable immunodeficiency. Study-level points and caveats: Fewer deletions and N-nucleotide insertions were reportedly seen in common variable immunodeficiency TCR beta sequences. Compared with controls, CVID subjects had fewer shared TCRbeta clones.

CVID and control samples used equivalent genomic DNA input. Sequenced by immunoSEQ multiplex PCR; TCRdb stores in-frame clones only, minus some. This sample comprises approximately 75,000 clones, none seen once only. Patients and controls were mostly of Caucasian heritage. This clone was seen a handful of times. Its antigen is unidentified. Read data end 3 residues before the CDR3 end; the end is taken from the germline J gene. The germline gives CDR1 DFQATT, CDR2 SNEGSKA (reference sequence). The CDR3 is 16 amino acids. Trimming took 5 bases from V and 6 from J; bases not matched to a gene: 14. This sequence joins TRBV20-1 and TRBJ2-1; 9 nucleotides line up with TRBD2. Input material: peripheral blood mononuclear cells. This TCR derives from a person between 18 and 69 years old in good health. Partial CDR3 DNA: TGCAGTGCTCCCCCGGCGGGAGGGCCGTGGTCCAATGAG. As protein: CSAPPAGGPWSNE. The whole CDR3 region reads CSAPPAGGPWSNEQFF.